The 9 T cell receptor beta chains presented below share a single source sample, sequenced in a study of neurological immune-mediated disorders. TCRdb redid the calling of the 5' RACE reads with MiXCR, one entry per CDR3 protein. The sample comprises fewer than 60,000 distinct CDR3 sequences, 10% of which are singletons, and roughly 5% rests with the top ten. The sample comprised PBMCs. These receptors came from a man between 65 and 79 years old with HTLV-1-associated myelopathy (HAM/TSP).

The V and J genes are TRBV20-1 and TRBJ2-3; no reliable D call. V lost 0 bases, J lost 6 bases, and 10 bases lay in between. The CDR3 totals 13 residues. CDR1 is DFQATT, CDR2 SNEGSKA, per germline (reference sequence). CDR3 DNA sequence: TGCAGTGCTAGAGATAGTAATATCGATACGCAGTATTTT. Its protein product is CSARDSNIDTQYF.

There are a few counts of this clonotype. The chain joins TRBV27 to TRBJ2-3; D possibly corresponds to TRBD2 (6 bases). V lost 1 base to trimming and J lost 3 bases, with 11 bases between them. Germline V lookup: CDR1 MNHEY, CDR2 SMNVEV (reference sequence). The CDR3 is made up of 15 amino acids. The CDR3 nucleotides read TGTGCCAGCAGTTTATTCGGGCTAGCGACAGATACGCAGTATTTT. Translation gives CASSLFGLATDTQYF.

At least ten counts were recorded for this clonotype. This CDR3 is CASSPRQSYNEQFF. The DNA of the CDR3 is TGTGCCAGCAGCCCGAGACAGTCCTACAATGAGCAGTTCTTC. V gene TRBV7-3 combines with J gene TRBJ2-1; D possibly corresponds to TRBD1 (5 bases). Germline V gives CDR1 SGHTA, CDR2 FQGTGA. CDR3 size: 14 residues. The V end lost 5 bases, the J end lost 1 base, and 9 bases lay between the germline ends. Using reference TRBV7-3 and TRBJ2-1 for the parts outside the CDR3, the full variable domain is GAGVSQTPSNKVTEKGKYVELRCDPISGHTALYWYRQSLGQGPEFLIYFQGTGAADDSGLPNDRFFAVRPEGSVSTLKIQRTERGDSAVYLCASSPRQSYNEQFFGPGTRLTVL.

This clonotype has at least ten counts. The chain links TRBV7-3 to TRBJ2-1; D uncertain. V was trimmed by 1 base and J by 6 bases, leaving 7 bases between them. CDR1 and CDR2 from the germline V gene are SGHTA and FQGTGA. The CDR3 has 13 amino acids. In DNA, the CDR3 is TGTGCCAGCAGCTTAAGGGTCAGCAATGAGCAGTTCTTC. Its translation: CASSLRVSNEQFF.

This clonotype was counted a few times. The chain employs TRBV20-1 and TRBJ2-7; 7 nucleotides agree with TRBD2. The CDR3 covers 14 residues. Germline trimming cut 6 bases from V and 4 bases from J; bases unmatched to any gene: 12. Germline V gives CDR1 DFQATT, CDR2 SNEGSKA (reference sequence). The CDR3 nucleotides are TGCAGTGCCCTCATGGGGGGGGGGAGATACGAGCAGTACTTC. It yields the protein CSALMGGGRYEQYF.

This clonotype was counted ten times or more. The V gene is TRBV6-6, the J gene TRBJ2-3, with TRBD1 as a possible D gene (5 bases). Germline lookup yields CDR1 MNHNY and CDR2 SVGAGI (reference sequence). Trimming stripped 6 bases from V and 2 bases from J, with 12 bases between. The CDR3 extends over 14 amino acids. CDR3 loop: CASSLGHLTDTQYF. The CDR3 DNA sequence: TGTGCCAGCAGCCTGGGGCACCTCACAGATACGCAGTATTTT.

This clonotype was seen more than once but under ten times. The chain is built from TRBV27 and TRBJ1-1; 8 nucleotides line up with TRBD1. CDR3 size: 16 residues. V was pared by 6 bases and J by 5 bases, with 14 bases of the junction left unmatched. Germline V gene lookup returns CDR1 MNHEY and CDR2 SMNVEV (reference sequence). The CDR3 bases are TGTGCCAGCAGACGAAATTACAGGGGGACCGGGACTGAAGCTTTCTTT. Its translation is CASRRNYRGTGTEAFF.

Ten or more counts support this clonotype. The genes are TRBV7-6 and TRBJ2-6, with D maybe TRBD1 (5 bases). The CDR3 spans 14 residues. Germline V CDR1 and CDR2: SGHVS, FNYEAQ. With 5 bases removed from V and 0 bases from J, the gap between germline ends came to 5 bases. DNA for the CDR3: TGTGCCAGCAGCACAGGCTCTGGGGCCAACGTCCTGACTTTC. Protein: CASSTGSGANVLTF.

This clonotype has just a few counts. The chain uses TRBV27 and TRBJ2-7, with D unclear. V was pared by 4 bases and J by 3 bases, with 7 bases between. From germline, CDR1 is MNHEY and CDR2 SMNVEV (reference sequence). The CDR3 extends over 12 amino acids. CDR3 nucleotide sequence: TGTGCCAGCAGTTCACGAAACTACGAGCAGTACTTC. It is translated as CASSSRNYEQYF.